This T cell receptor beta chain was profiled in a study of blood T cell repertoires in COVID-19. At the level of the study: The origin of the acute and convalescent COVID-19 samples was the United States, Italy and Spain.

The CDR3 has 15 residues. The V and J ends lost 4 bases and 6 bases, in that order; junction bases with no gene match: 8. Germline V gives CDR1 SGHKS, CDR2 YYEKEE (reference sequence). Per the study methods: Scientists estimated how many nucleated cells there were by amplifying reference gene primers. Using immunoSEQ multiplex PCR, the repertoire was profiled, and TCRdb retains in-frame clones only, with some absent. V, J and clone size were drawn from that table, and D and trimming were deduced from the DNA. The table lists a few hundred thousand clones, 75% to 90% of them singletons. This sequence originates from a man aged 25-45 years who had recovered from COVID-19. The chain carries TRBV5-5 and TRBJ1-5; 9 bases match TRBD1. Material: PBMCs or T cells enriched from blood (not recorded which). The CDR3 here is CASSSTGGVGQPQHF. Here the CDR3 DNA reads TGTGCCAGCAGCAGCACAGGGGGCGTGGGTCAGCCCCAGCATTTT.